Here is one TCR beta chain with its context. What antigen it recognizes has not been identified. No much larger clonotype is one base removed from it; base qualities were not supplied. The sample is drawn from a study of T cells after yellow fever vaccination (dated by TCRdb to between 2019 and 2020). The study in broad terms: The SMART-Seq v4 Ultra Low Input RNA kit was used to prepare libraries from fractions with low cell numbers. To follow T-cell clones before and after both primary and booster YFV17D yellow fever vaccination, bulk TCR alpha and beta repertoires underwent longitudinal sequencing. The cohort comprised two healthy male donors, one aged 18 to 30 and one aged 30 to 40 years. Bulk PBMC replicates and cell subsets were isolated from blood drawn at multiple timepoints before and after both primary and secondary immunization.

Germline trimming amounts to 7 bases on V and 3 bases on J, with 9 as the count of junction bases outside the gene matches. The CDR3 contains 14 residues, cysteine and phenylalanine counted. CDR3 DNA is the only sequence kept; it has 42 bases, read in frame from the first base. The germline V gene (reference sequence) specifies DFQATT as CDR1 and SNEGSKA as CDR2. Reading the label with the study, this specimen's treatment or condition is: live attenuated yellow fever vaccine strain. Two biological replicates of bulk PBMCs were collected at each blood-draw timepoint. PBMCs were isolated from peripheral blood using a standard Ficoll-Paque protocol. RNA was extracted with TriZol from bulk PBMCs, CD4 and CD8 fractions, and dextramer-positive and dextramer-negative fractions. Overall study results and their limits: A small fraction of clonotypes showed up in both the CD4 and CD8 compartments, probably as a result of convergent recombination. Most clones expanded after primary vaccination (roughly 96% of CD4 and approximately 86% of CD8) were re-detected after the booster, suggesting that broad memory maintenance occurred. Compared with the primary T-cell response, the secondary T-cell response was weaker but faster, peaking on day 5 rather than day 15. FACS-sorted repertoires could contain abundant contaminating clonotypes from the bulk population, so computational filtering was required. The study included only a couple of donors, which limits how far the findings can be generalized.

TCR cDNA was synthesized by 5'RACE template switching, through which a universal primer site and unique molecular identifiers were introduced. Priming for cDNA synthesis came from both the TCR alpha and TCR beta constant segments. Library amplification used two PCR steps, and the second PCR step added sample barcodes and sequencing adapters. Sequencing of libraries was performed on Illumina HiSeq 2500 (2x100 bp) or NovaSeq (2x150 bp). The published analysis was carried out like this. Demultiplexing of reads and collapsing into UMI consensus sequences were performed with MIGEC, and V(D)J alignment was carried out with MiXCR. Vaccine-responding clonotypes were defined with edgeR using replicate PBMC samples, requiring FDR below 0.01 and a log2 fold change above 5 up to day 15. Each bulk clonotype was labeled CD4 or CD8 based on which sequenced repertoire, CD4 or CD8, contained the clonotype at higher abundance. TCRdb redid the processing of the public reads, applying fastp at Q25 and MiXCR, and retained in-frame beta chains. Entries that share a CDR3 protein sequence are merged under the most common genes and DNA. These V and J calls originate from TCRdb's pipeline instead of the authors' own analysis. The sample table contains 510,000 or so distinct CDR3 sequences; only one count was recorded for 15% to 20% of them. The ten largest clonotypes hold around 15% of the sample.

Sequences were derived from PBMCs, sampled 15 days after the yellow fever booster vaccination. This sequence originates from a man aged 25 to 40 who received the YFV17D yellow fever vaccine. Here the chain combines TRBV20-1 and TRBJ2-1, and TRBD2 aligns with 7 junction nucleotides. The CDR3 protein is CSVKGGSVYNEQFF. In nucleotides, the sequence is TGCAGTGTCAAAGGCGGGAGTGTCTACAATGAGCAGTTCTTC.